The sequence of this T cell receptor beta chain was determined in a study of blood T cell repertoires in COVID-19. Background on the study: Nucleic acid was either cDNA or gDNA, and it came from T cells, B-cell-depleted T cells, or PBMCs.

CDR1 is MGHRA and CDR2 is YSYEKL in the germline V gene. V dropped 5 bases and J dropped 6; count of bases not matched to a gene: 13. The CDR3 has 17 residues. Per the authors' pipeline: For nucleated cells, counts were estimated from reference gene primer amplification. Only in-frame clones appear in the TCRdb table, and some are missing; sequencing was by immunoSEQ multiplex PCR. V and J calls and clone size are as listed in that table; D and trimming were resolved from the DNA. This table has more than 200,000 clones, around 82% appearing once. This TCR derives from a woman in her fifties or sixties with acute or convalescent COVID-19. The chain recombines TRBV4-1 with TRBJ1-4, with 9 bases lining up with TRBD1. Source material: peripheral blood. The DNA of the CDR3 is TGCGCCAGCAGCTTTCGACAGGGGGTCGCGGGCGATGAAAAACTGTTTTTT. This gives the protein CASSFRQGVAGDEKLFF.